The 3 T cell receptor beta chains reported below all come from one sample, sequenced in a study of naive and memory T cell subsets. Both TRBC1 and TRBC2 were covered by a beta constant-region primer of two equimolar oligonucleotides. Ligated cDNA was amplified by four rounds of PCR with nested alpha and beta constant-region primers and SP2. TCRdb reanalysed the UMI-ligation and nested PCR reads using MiXCR and keeps one entry per CDR3 protein. Of 10,000 or so distinct CDR3 sequences in the sample, roughly 5.5% were seen once. Sequenced sample: CD4+ TEMRA cells from blood. Regarding subset: effector memory re-expressing CD45RA, CD45RA+ CD27-. These receptor sequences come from a human donor in good health.

This clonotype occurred many times. V is TRBV20-1 and J is TRBJ1-5; 9 bases fit TRBD1. The germline V gene has CDR1 DFQATT and CDR2 SNEGSKA (reference sequence). V was clipped by 0 bases and J by 3 bases; unmatched bases: 6. There are 16 residues in the CDR3. This CDR3 is CSARDRGQGDNQPQHF. CDR3 sequence (DNA): TGCAGTGCTAGAGATAGGGGACAGGGCGACAATCAGCCCCAGCATTTT.

Many counts were recorded for this clonotype. The chain recombines TRBV19 with TRBJ1-2; D is undetermined. The CDR3 covers 14 residues. Trimming shortened V by 2 bases and J by 7 bases, and 14 bases separated the two germline ends. Germline V gives CDR1 LNHDA, CDR2 SQIVND (reference sequence). CDR3 bases: TGTGCCAGTAGTATATCCCCGGGCGCCCTTGGCTACACCTTC. Encoded protein: CASSISPGALGYTF.

This clonotype is large. The chain couples TRBV28 to TRBJ2-2; D is possibly TRBD2 (5 bases). This CDR3 comprises 13 residues. CDR1 MDHEN and CDR2 SYDVKM come from the germline V gene. The V end lost 2 bases, the J end lost 7 bases, and 8 bases lay between the germline ends. The chain's CDR3 is CASSLAGRGELFF. CDR3 nucleotide sequence: TGTGCCAGCAGTTTAGCGGGCCGCGGGGAGCTGTTTTTT.